This T cell receptor beta chain was obtained from a study of blood T cell repertoires in COVID-19. Overall study: From the United States, Italy and Spain came samples of acute and convalescent COVID-19. Nucleic acid was either cDNA or gDNA, and it came from T cells, B-cell-depleted T cells, or PBMCs.

In its sample, this clone was seen a few times. The authors' processing: Scientists estimated how many nucleated cells there were by amplifying reference gene primers. TCRdb keeps only in-frame clones here, not all; method: immunoSEQ multiplex PCR. For V, J and clone size, that table is used; D and trimming come from the DNA. The profile covers about 130,000 clones, with roughly 80% appearing a single time and approximately 11% taken by the ten largest. This CDR3 contains 14 residues. The junction had 5 bases not matched to a gene; V was cut back by 6 bases and J by 2 bases. The V gene's germline CDR1 is KGHSH and CDR2 LQKENI.

This TCR came from a man aged 60-69 years who had recovered from COVID-19. Sample: peripheral blood. The chain recombines TRBV18 with TRBJ2-7, with 9 bases aligning to TRBD1. CDR3 sequence (DNA): TGTGCCAGCTCTACAGGGGGCCGGACCTACGAGCAGTACTTC. This translates into CASSTGGRTYEQYF.